Listed below are T cell receptor beta chains from one sample, sequenced in a study of T-cell reconstitution after alpha-beta-depleted transplantation in children. TCRdb passed the PCR reads through MiXCR, listing each CDR3 protein once. The table has about 830,000 distinct CDR3 sequences, roughly 15% seen once. This material consisted of PBMCs, mostly from graft donor cells, taken 360 days after TCRalphabeta/CD19-depleted stem cell transplant. Receptor source: a male patient between 5 and 17 years old who had a stem cell transplant for acute lymphoblastic leukemia, so the T cells may come from the graft donor. Each CDR3 is given with its conserved first and last residue. Fields, in order: D gene, V gene, J gene, clone size, CDR3 DNA, CDR3 protein. D genes are given only for firm matches. Size tells how often a clone was seen (once, few, many) or the class of an expanded clone, and some rows leave it out.

d_call: -
v_call: TRBV18
j_call: TRBJ1-2
clone_size: -
cdr3_nt: TGTGCCAGCTCACCGAGTGGGGGGCTTCTGATGAAGGGCTACACCTTC
cdr3_aa: CASSPSGGLLMKGYTF

d_call: TRBD2
v_call: TRBV5-1
j_call: TRBJ2-5
clone_size: few
cdr3_nt: TGCGCCAGCAGCTGGACTAGCGGGATAGGCCAAGAGACCCAGTACTTC
cdr3_aa: CASSWTSGIGQETQYF

d_call: TRBD1
v_call: TRBV24-1
j_call: TRBJ1-1
clone_size: few
cdr3_nt: TGTGCCACCAGAGTCACAGGGGTGGTCGGAGTGCCGGAGGGGACTGAAGCTTTCTTT
cdr3_aa: CATRVTGVVGVPEGTEAFF

d_call: TRBD2
v_call: TRBV20-1
j_call: TRBJ2-7
clone_size: few
cdr3_nt: TGCAGTGCTAGAGATCGACTAGCGGTTACCTACGAGCAGTACTTC
cdr3_aa: CSARDRLAVTYEQYF

d_call: -
v_call: TRBV4-1
j_call: TRBJ2-7
clone_size: many
cdr3_nt: TGCGCCAGCAGCCAATTACGTCTCTTCTACGAGCAGTACTTC
cdr3_aa: CASSQLRLFYEQYF

d_call: -
v_call: TRBV7-3
j_call: TRBJ1-1
clone_size: -
cdr3_nt: TGTGCCAGCAGCTTTGATCTAGGGAACACTGAAGCTTTCTTT
cdr3_aa: CASSFDLGNTEAFF

d_call: -
v_call: TRBV6-1
j_call: TRBJ2-7
clone_size: -
cdr3_nt: TGTGCCAGCAACGGCGGCGCCTACGAGCAGTACTTC
cdr3_aa: CASNGGAYEQYF

d_call: TRBD1
v_call: TRBV10-3
j_call: TRBJ2-5
clone_size: many
cdr3_nt: TGTGCCATCAGCGACACAGACAGGGCGGGGACCCAGTACTTC
cdr3_aa: CAISDTDRAGTQYF

d_call: -
v_call: TRBV6-1
j_call: TRBJ2-7
clone_size: many
cdr3_nt: TGTGCCAGCAGTCGGGACGCGTCCTCCTACGAGCAGTACTTC
cdr3_aa: CASSRDASSYEQYF

d_call: -
v_call: TRBV27
j_call: TRBJ2-7
clone_size: many
cdr3_nt: TGTGCCAGCAGTTTAGGGCGGTACTACGAGCAGTACTTC
cdr3_aa: CASSLGRYYEQYF